Each of the 27 T cell receptor beta chains below was sequenced from the same sample in a study of human T cells and chemical hapten exposure. In TCRdb, the RACE reads were re-called with MiXCR into one record per CDR3 protein. The sample yields 380,000 or so distinct CDR3 sequences, around 5% seen once. Described time point: patch test 1, 2 weeks after DPC sensitization. The treatment here: therapeutic diphenylcyclopropenone sensitization with weekly scalp DPC. Sample: whole blood, taken in connection with sensitization to the hapten diphenylcyclopropenone (DPC). The origin of the receptors is a woman aged 45-60 years with alopecia areata. Some clones in this sample may be carry-over from other donors' samples.

This clonotype was observed many times. The V and J genes are TRBV3-1 and TRBJ2-3; 8 nucleotides align to TRBD2. The CDR3 has 16 residues. The V gene end was trimmed by 4 bases and the J gene end by 1 base; junction bases not matched to a gene: 7. Germline V gives CDR1 LGHDT, CDR2 YNNKEL (reference sequence). The CDR3 nucleotides read TGTGCCAGCAGCCTCACCGGGACTAGAGGCACAGATACGCAGTATTTT. Translation: CASSLTGTRGTDTQYF.

This clonotype was seen at least ten times. The V gene is TRBV7-2, the J gene TRBJ1-5, with TRBD1 matching 7 bases. V lost 5 bases and J lost 2; bases outside the gene matches: 12. The CDR3 spans 17 residues. CDR1 and CDR2 from the germline V gene are SGHTA and FQGNSA. The CDR3 coding sequence is TGTGCCAGCAGCCCTAGAGGAACAGGGGTTGGCAATCAGCCCCAGCATTTT. As protein: CASSPRGTGVGNQPQHF.

The V gene is TRBV10-3, the J gene TRBJ1-2; 8 nucleotides match TRBD1. V trimming: 2 bases; J trimming: 3 bases; junction bases outside the gene matches: 8. The CDR3 contains 16 residues. CDR1 and CDR2 from the germline V gene are ENHRY and SYGVKD. CDR3 sequence: CAISEPEDRVDYGYTF. The CDR3 DNA sequence: TGTGCCATCAGTGAGCCGGAGGACAGGGTTGACTATGGCTACACCTTC.

The chain employs TRBV2 and TRBJ1-4; unclear D gene. V dropped 10 bases and J dropped 3 bases, with 15 bases sitting between them. This CDR3 has 14 amino acids. The germline V gene encodes CDR1 SNHLY and CDR2 FYNNEI. The CDR3 nucleotides are TGTGCCATCCAGAGACGGGCGCCTAATGAAAAACTGTTTTTT. Residues: CAIQRRAPNEKLFF.

This clonotype was seen many times. The gene calls are TRBV6-1 and TRBJ2-3; tentative D call: TRBD2 (5 bases). V lost 4 bases to trimming and J lost 1 base, with 15 bases between them. Germline V gene sequence: CDR1 MNHNS, CDR2 SASEGT. CDR3 length: 16 amino acids. This CDR3 reads CASSVWWERGTDTQYF. CDR3 DNA: TGTGCCAGCAGTGTGTGGTGGGAGAGAGGCACAGATACGCAGTATTTT.

This chain connects TRBV12-3 or TRBV12-4 to TRBJ2-7, with D uncertain. V shed 1 base and J shed 3 bases, with 13 bases lying between them. The CDR3 is made up of 15 amino acids. CDR3 region: CASSLGTLTGYEQYF. The DNA of the CDR3 is TGTGCCAGCAGTTTAGGGACCCTGACGGGCTACGAGCAGTACTTC.

This clonotype was seen a handful of times. This chain links TRBV11-2 with TRBJ2-3; 10 bases agree with TRBD1. J gave up 6 bases and V 5 bases, and 11 bases lay outside the gene matches. In germline, CDR1 is SGHAT, CDR2 FQNNGV. The CDR3 extends over 16 amino acids. In DNA, the CDR3 is TGTGCCAGCAGCACTATGACAGGGGGCTTTAGGGATACGCAGTATTTT. Translating it yields CASSTMTGGFRDTQYF.

This clonotype was recorded many times. The rearrangement links TRBV7-2 to TRBJ1-4, with 7 bases lining up with TRBD1. Trimming took 1 base from V and 1 from J; bases not matched to a gene: 3. CDR1 SGHTA and CDR2 FQGNSA come from the germline V gene. The CDR3 has 16 amino acids. CDR3 DNA sequence: TGTGCCAGCAGCTTAGGAGGGGGCGGAACTAATGAAAAACTGTTTTTT. It is translated as CASSLGGGGTNEKLFF.

Many counts were recorded for this clonotype. The V call is TRBV12-3 or TRBV12-4, the J call TRBJ1-3; D uncertain. CDR3 length: 14 amino acids. Trimming removed 6 bases from V and 0 bases from J, with 9 bases in between. The CDR3 DNA sequence: TGTGCCAGCAGCTTGGGCCCCTCTGGAAACACCATATATTTT. Encoded protein: CASSLGPSGNTIYF.

The rearrangement links TRBV5-4 to TRBJ2-7; D is perhaps TRBD1 or TRBD2 (6 bases each). Germline CDR1 reads SGHNT; CDR2 reads YYREEE (reference sequence). V was clipped by 0 bases and J by 2 bases, with 21 bases between them. The CDR3 contains 18 residues. The CDR3 DNA reads as TGTGCCAGCAGCTTGGGCGCAGGGGCTAGCGTCGGAACCTACGAGCAGTACTTC. The encoded protein is CASSLGAGASVGTYEQYF.

This clonotype was seen repeatedly, ten times or more. This chain joins TRBV9 and TRBJ1-6; 9 bases are a match to TRBD1. Unmatched junction bases numbered 3, after V lost 5 bases and J lost 6 bases. Per the germline V gene, CDR1 is SGDLS and CDR2 is YYNGEE. The CDR3 is 14 residues long. For the CDR3, the DNA is TGTGCCAGCAGTGTGGGACAGGGTAATTCACCCCTCCACTTT. This sequence encodes CASSVGQGNSPLHF.

Many counts were recorded for this clonotype. This chain links TRBV3-1 with TRBJ2-3; D ambiguous. Germline CDR1 reads LGHDT; CDR2 reads YNNKEL (reference sequence). The germline V and J ends were trimmed by 4 bases and 2 bases, with 13 bases remaining between them. CDR3 length: 15 amino acids. CDR3 amino acids: CASSPNRDLTDTQYF. In nucleotides, the CDR3 is TGTGCCAGCAGCCCTAACAGAGACCTCACAGATACGCAGTATTTT.

In this sample, this clonotype turned up many times. This chain joins TRBV20-1 and TRBJ1-2; D call uncertain. V gave up 0 bases and J gave up 7 bases, with 6 bases separating them. The CDR3 consists of 11 residues. Germline CDR1 and CDR2: DFQATT and SNEGSKA (reference sequence). This CDR3 reads CSARDLPGYTF. The CDR3 DNA sequence: TGCAGTGCTAGAGATCTCCCTGGCTACACCTTC.

V usage is TRBV20-1 and J usage is TRBJ2-3, with 9 positions matching TRBD2. The V gene's germline CDR1 is DFQATT and CDR2 SNEGSKA (reference sequence). Trimming removed 5 bases from V and 2 bases from J; junction bases left unmatched: 17. This CDR3 has 18 amino acids. DNA for the CDR3: TGCAGTGCTGGGGAGGGGTTTCCTAGCGGGATCATCACAGATACGCAGTATTTT. Amino acids: CSAGEGFPSGIITDTQYF.

This clonotype has ten or more counts. The chain has TRBV23-1 and TRBJ2-7; 10 bases agree with TRBD1. TRBV23-1 is labeled an ORF, and its function is uncertain. The length of the CDR3 is 15 residues. V dropped 1 base and J dropped 7; count of bases not matched to a gene: 7. CDR3 loop: CASSQCGTGEKEQYF. The CDR3, as DNA: TGCGCCAGCAGTCAATGCGGGACAGGGGAAAAAGAGCAGTACTTC.

This clonotype was seen repeatedly, ten times or more. J is TRBJ1-2 and V is TRBV20-1, with 11 bases fitting TRBD1. CDR1 is DFQATT, CDR2 SNEGSKA, per germline (reference sequence). Germline trimming cut 6 bases from V and 3 bases from J; bases unmatched to any gene: 3. This CDR3 spans 13 amino acids. The CDR3 DNA follows: TGCAGTGCCCAGGACAGGGGGCACTATGGCTACACCTTC. Amino acid sequence: CSAQDRGHYGYTF.

This clonotype was seen repeatedly, ten times or more. This chain uses TRBV20-1 with TRBJ1-5; D is unresolved. The CDR3 spans 13 residues. V lost 3 bases and J lost 3, with 9 bases in between. In germline, CDR1 is DFQATT, CDR2 SNEGSKA (reference sequence). The CDR3 bases are TGCAGTGCTAGTGAGGGCCCCAATCAGCCCCAGCATTTT. Residues: CSASEGPNQPQHF.

The chain combines TRBV10-3 with TRBJ2-1; TRBD1 matches at 11 bases. The germline V gene encodes CDR1 ENHRY and CDR2 SYGVKD. The CDR3 contains 15 residues. With V trimmed by 4 bases and J by 8 bases, 7 bases remained unmatched. DNA for the CDR3: TGTGCCATCAGTGCGTGGACAGGGGGCCTGGATGAGCAGTTCTTC. This codes for CAISAWTGGLDEQFF.

This clonotype was detected a few times. CDR3 sequence (DNA): TGTGCCAGCAGTTGGCAAAATTTCAACACTGAAGCTTTCTTT. Encoded protein: CASSWQNFNTEAFF. The chain is built from TRBV12-3 or TRBV12-4 and TRBJ1-1; D is ambiguous. The germline V and J ends were trimmed by 4 bases and 2 bases, with 11 bases remaining between them. The CDR3 runs 14 residues.

In this sample, this clonotype turned up many times. The chain joins TRBV15 to TRBJ1-6; D is unresolved. V lost 8 bases and J 9 bases, leaving 11 bases between the germline ends. Germline-derived CDR1 and CDR2 are LNHNV and YYDKDF (reference sequence). This CDR3 is built from 12 residues. The chain's CDR3 is CATRGELSPLHF. CDR3 nucleotide sequence: TGTGCCACCCGTGGAGAGCTTTCACCCCTCCACTTT. The whole variable domain, remainder taken from reference TRBV15 and TRBJ1-6, is DAMVIQNPRYQVTQFGKPVTLSCSQTLNHNVMYWYQQKSSQAPKLLFHYYDKDFNNEADTPDNFQSRRPNTSFCFLDIRSPGLGDTAMYLCATRGELSPLHFGNGTRLTVT.

In this sample, this clonotype turned up a few times. The rearrangement links TRBV6-2 or TRBV6-3 to TRBJ2-3; possible D gene TRBD1, 6 bases. CDR1 MNHEY and CDR2 SVGEGT come from the germline V gene. The ends were cut back, 5 bases at V and 4 bases at J, with 13 bases in the middle. The CDR3 runs 14 residues. CDR3 nucleotide sequence: TGTGCCAGCAGTCCTACAGGGAATCCAGATACGCAGTATTTT. Translated, it gives CASSPTGNPDTQYF.

This rearrangement joins TRBV5-5 to TRBJ1-6; D not certain. Germline values: CDR1 SGHKS, CDR2 YYEKEE (reference sequence). V lost 2 bases and J lost 2, with 8 bases in between. This CDR3 is 15 amino acids long. The CDR3 bases are TGTGCCAGCAGCTTTGGGGTCACCTATAATTCACCCCTCCACTTT. Protein product: CASSFGVTYNSPLHF.

This clonotype was seen a handful of times. This rearrangement joins TRBV3-1 to TRBJ2-2; D is possibly TRBD2 (6 bases). Per the germline V gene, CDR1 is LGHDT and CDR2 is YNNKEL (reference sequence). The CDR3 sequence is 15 residues long. Trimming left V 7 bases short and J 1 base short, with 13 bases between. The CDR3 region is CASMAYGGNTGELFF. The CDR3 DNA reads as TGTGCCAGCATGGCCTACGGGGGGAACACCGGGGAGCTGTTTTTT.

In its sample, this clonotype was seen many times. CDR3 coding DNA: TGTGCCAGCAGCTTCTCTGGAAACACCATATATTTT. This gives the protein CASSFSGNTIYF. The chain has TRBV12-3 or TRBV12-4 and TRBJ1-3, with D hard to call. This CDR3 has 12 amino acids. V lost 6 bases, J lost 0 bases, and 3 bases lay in between.

This clonotype has a handful of counts. V gene TRBV29-1 combines with J gene TRBJ2-7; tentative D call: TRBD2 (5 bases). The CDR3 runs to 12 residues. The V gene's germline CDR1 is SQVTM and CDR2 ANQGSEA. The ends were cut back, 4 bases at V and 3 bases at J, with 10 bases in the middle. CDR3 loop: CSVGDTSYEQYF. For the CDR3, the DNA is TGCAGCGTTGGTGACACTAGCTACGAGCAGTACTTC.

Only a few counts were recorded for this clonotype. The genes are TRBV19 and TRBJ2-3; D remains ambiguous. Germline V gene sequence: CDR1 LNHDA, CDR2 SQIVND (reference sequence). V was cut by 4 bases and J by 7 bases, with 9 bases left in between. The CDR3 spans 12 residues. This chain's CDR3 is CASSSRTYTQYF. The CDR3 nucleotides read TGTGCCAGTAGTAGCAGGACGTATACGCAGTATTTT.

This clonotype was seen more than once but under ten times. This chain connects TRBV6-2 or TRBV6-3 to TRBJ2-1; 9 bases are shared with TRBD1. V gave up 10 bases and J gave up 3 bases; unmatched junction bases: 4. From germline, CDR1 is MNHEY and CDR2 SVGEGT. This CDR3 comprises 13 residues. CDR3 in DNA: TGTGCCACCGACAGGGGGGGCTACAATGAGCAGTTCTTC. Its protein product is CATDRGGYNEQFF.